This T cell receptor (beta chain) was found in a study of shared clonotypes between healthy human individuals. V was pared by 4 bases and J by 5 bases, with 6 bases of the junction left unmatched. The CDR3 has 16 amino acids. The germline V gene has CDR1 MNHNS and CDR2 SASEGT. Only in-frame clones appear in the TCRdb table, and some are missing; sequencing was by immunoSEQ multiplex PCR. The sample includes approximately 1,500,000 clones, about 96% seen only once; the top ten take 1.2%. The TCR comes from a man aged 25-40 years in good health. The chain is built from TRBV6-1 and TRBJ2-5; TRBD2 agrees at 14 bases. Sequences were obtained from naive CD4+ T cells sorted from blood. This sample's subset: CD45RA+ positively selected. This CDR3 reads CASSGLAGGLGETQYF. CDR3 in DNA: TGTGCCAGCAGTGGACTAGCGGGAGGGTTAGGGGAGACCCAGTACTTC.